This TCR beta chain is from a study of memory CD4+ T cells and cytomegalovirus serostatus. A word on this clone: Its antigen is as yet unknown.

Study-level results: Repertoires predicted CMV serostatus with median bootstrapped AUC of approximately 0.95.

Single viable CD3+CD4+CD8-CD45RO+ cells were sorted as the memory CD4+ T cells. CMV serostatus came from serum IgG against pp150, pp28, p38, p52. Positive selection with CD4 microbeads enriched total CD4+ T cells. In the authors' workflow: After removing out-of-frame reads, around 2,100,000 distinct TCRbeta sequences remained. Assay used: immunoSEQ multiplex PCR; TCRdb lists only in-frame clones, some missing. For V, J and clone size, that table is used; D and trimming come from the DNA. In the table there are about 60,000 clones, approximately 82% of which are singletons. This CDR3 has 14 amino acids. V gave up 0 bases and J gave up 0 bases, with 6 bases separating them. Germline V gene data show CDR1 as SGHRS and CDR2 as YFSETQ.

The V call is TRBV5-1, the J call TRBJ1-2; D not resolved. The TCR was taken from an adult in good health and CMV-seronegative. Some clones in this sample may be carry-over from other donors' samples. The sample consisted of memory CD4+ T cells from blood. The CDR3 nucleotides read TGCGCCAGCAGCTTGGGCAGGTCTAACTATGGCTACACCTTC. Protein: CASSLGRSNYGYTF.